These T cell receptor beta chains were read from a single sample in a study of shared clonotypes between healthy human individuals. The assay was immunoSEQ multiplex PCR, and TCRdb's table has in-frame clones only and misses some. The sample lists about 2.5 million clones, 80% to 95% occurring once. The sequencing input was naive CD4+ T cells from PBMCs. The source is a man between 18 and 35 years old in good health. Some clones in this sample may be carry-over from other donors' samples. CDR3s include the opening cysteine and the closing phenylalanine or tryptophan. The D gene is left open where the match is weak. Not all rows give a size; the values are once, few, many and, for expanded clones, a class.

D	size	V	J	CDR3	DNA
-	-	TRBV7-9	TRBJ2-7	CASSFGGLYEQYF	TGTGCCAGCAGCTTCGGCGGGCTCTACGAGCAGTACTTC
-	-	TRBV10-1	TRBJ2-3	CASSERGRTTDTQYF	TGCGCCAGCAGTGAGAGGGGGAGGACCACAGATACGCAGTATTTT
-	-	TRBV30	TRBJ1-1	CAWRGPEGGYTEAFF	TGTGCCTGGAGGGGCCCCGAGGGGGGCTACACTGAAGCTTTCTTT
-	-	TRBV6-5	TRBJ1-2	CASSYRTVSGGYTF	TGTGCCAGCAGTTACCGGACGGTTTCGGGCGGCTACACCTTC
-	-	TRBV14	TRBJ2-5	CASSLYSGTQETQYF	TGTGCCAGCAGCCTCTACTCCGGGACCCAAGAGACCCAGTACTTC
-	once	TRBV5-4	TRBJ1-2	CASSLDSRASTF	TGTGCCAGCAGCTTAGATTCCCGTGCTTCCACCTTC
-	once	TRBV18	TRBJ1-1	CASSPNAATEAFF	TGTGCCAGCTCACCGAATGCAGCCACTGAAGCTTTCTTT
TRBD2	-	TRBV9	TRBJ2-7	CASSARGGEQYF	TGTGCCAGCAGCGCTCGCGGGGGCGAGCAGTACTTC
TRBD2	once	TRBV9	TRBJ2-2	CASSIFGTSPGELFF	TGTGCCAGCAGCATTTTCGGGACTAGCCCCGGGGAGCTGTTTTTT
TRBD2	-	TRBV5-1	TRBJ2-2	CASSAPGGSTGELFF	TGCGCCAGCAGCGCCCCTGGCGGGAGCACCGGGGAGCTGTTTTTT
-	-	TRBV9	TRBJ2-3	CASSVGRLARTDTQYF	TGTGCCAGCAGCGTAGGGAGGCTAGCCCGCACAGATACGCAGTATTTT
TRBD1	-	TRBV7-2	TRBJ2-3	CASSRRQGPITDTQYF	TGTGCCAGCAGCAGAAGACAGGGGCCCATCACAGATACGCAGTATTTT
TRBD2	-	TRBV4-1	TRBJ2-1	CASSQVALAVAYNEQFF	TGCGCCAGCAGCCAAGTGGCCCTAGCGGTCGCCTACAATGAGCAGTTCTTC
TRBD1	few	TRBV25-1	TRBJ1-1	CASSAPRDRGSEAFF	TGTGCCAGCAGTGCCCCCCGGGACAGGGGGTCTGAAGCTTTCTTT
-	-	TRBV18	TRBJ1-4	CASSPRRVGEKLFF	TGTGCCAGCTCACCGAGAAGGGTCGGGGAAAAACTGTTTTTT
TRBD2	once	TRBV5-1	TRBJ2-5	CASSSGIAGAGETQYF	TGCGCCAGCAGCTCAGGAATAGCGGGAGCGGGGGAGACCCAGTACTTC
-	-	TRBV4-1	TRBJ2-2	CASSPGGGLGTGELFF	TGCGCCAGCAGCCCGGGAGGGGGCTTGGGCACCGGGGAGCTGTTTTTT
-	-	TRBV18	TRBJ2-5	CASSPSQPRQETQYF	TGTGCCAGCTCACCTTCACAGCCACGGCAAGAGACCCAGTACTTC
-	-	TRBV28	TRBJ1-1	CASGGHLNTEAFF	TGTGCCAGTGGGGGCCACCTGAACACTGAAGCTTTCTTT
-	-	TRBV20-1	TRBJ2-1	CSAGRDKGQFF	TGCAGTGCTGGACGGGACAAAGGGCAGTTCTTC
-	-	TRBV7-2	TRBJ2-2	CASSPRLGGSGELFF	TGTGCCAGCAGCCCCCGCCTGGGGGGTTCGGGGGAGCTGTTTTTT
TRBD2	-	TRBV6-1	TRBJ2-3	CALALLAGLTDTQYF	TGTGCTTTAGCATTACTAGCGGGACTCACAGATACGCAGTATTTT
-	once	TRBV4-2	TRBJ1-2	CASSQDREGFNGYTF	TGTGCCAGCAGCCAAGATAGGGAGGGTTTTAATGGCTACACCTTC
-	-	TRBV20-1	TRBJ1-2	CSAGVYGYTF	TGCAGTGCTGGGGTCTATGGCTACACCTTC
TRBD2	-	TRBV5-6	TRBJ2-3	CASSSGPSGSITDTQYF	TGTGCCAGCAGCTCGGGTCCTAGCGGGAGTATAACAGATACGCAGTATTTT
TRBD2	-	TRBV18	TRBJ2-3	CASSRGLADTTDTQYF	TGTGCCAGCTCCCGCGGACTAGCGGATACCACAGATACGCAGTATTTT
-	-	TRBV28	TRBJ2-7	CASKAASRAYEQYF	TGTGCCAGCAAAGCGGCAAGCAGGGCGTACGAGCAGTACTTC
TRBD2	-	TRBV4-1	TRBJ2-3	CASSQTHLAGASDTQYF	TGCGCCAGCAGCCAGACCCACCTAGCGGGAGCTTCAGATACGCAGTATTTT
-	-	TRBV11-2	TRBJ1-1	CASSFGGGTEAFF	TGTGCCAGCAGCTTCGGAGGGGGCACTGAAGCTTTCTTT
TRBD2	-	TRBV11-2	TRBJ2-1	CASSLAAGASYNEQFF	TGTGCCAGCAGCTTAGCGGCGGGAGCTTCCTACAATGAGCAGTTCTTC
TRBD1	-	TRBV7-9	TRBJ1-2	CASSLGEGARGYTF	TGTGCCAGCAGCTTAGGAGAGGGGGCGAGAGGCTACACCTTC
TRBD1	-	TRBV27	TRBJ2-7	CASSSSGTGSYEQYF	TGTGCCAGCAGTTCTTCCGGGACAGGGTCCTACGAGCAGTACTTC
TRBD1	-	TRBV28	TRBJ1-4	CATLHGQGSEKLFF	TGTGCCACCCTCCACGGACAGGGGAGTGAAAAACTGTTTTTT
TRBD2	-	TRBV2	TRBJ2-3	CARGGGAYTDTQYF	TGTGCCAGGGGGGGAGGGGCCTACACAGATACGCAGTATTTT
TRBD2	-	TRBV6-5	TRBJ2-1	CASSYAGLANHNEQFF	TGTGCCAGCAGTTACGCGGGACTAGCTAACCACAATGAGCAGTTCTTC
-	-	TRBV6-5	TRBJ2-3	CASSGPLPDSNTQYF	TGTGCCAGCAGTGGCCCCCTTCCCGACTCAAATACGCAGTATTTT